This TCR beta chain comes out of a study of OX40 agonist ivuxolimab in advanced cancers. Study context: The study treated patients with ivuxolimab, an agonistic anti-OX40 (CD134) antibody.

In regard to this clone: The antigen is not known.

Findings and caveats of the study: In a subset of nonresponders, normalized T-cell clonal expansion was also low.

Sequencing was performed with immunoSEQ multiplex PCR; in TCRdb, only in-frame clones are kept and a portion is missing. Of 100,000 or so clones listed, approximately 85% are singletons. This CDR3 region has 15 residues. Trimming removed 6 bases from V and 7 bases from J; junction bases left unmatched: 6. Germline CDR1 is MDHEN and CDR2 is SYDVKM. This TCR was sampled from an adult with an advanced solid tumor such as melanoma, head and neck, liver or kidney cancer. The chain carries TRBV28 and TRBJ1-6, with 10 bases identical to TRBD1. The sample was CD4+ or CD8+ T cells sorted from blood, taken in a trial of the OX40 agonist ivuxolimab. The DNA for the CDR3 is TGTGCCAGCAGAGACCGGGACAGGGGAAATTCACCCCTCCACTTT. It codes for CASRDRDRGNSPLHF. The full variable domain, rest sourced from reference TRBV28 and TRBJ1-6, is DVKVTQSSRYLVKRTGEKVFLECVQDMDHENMFWYRQDPGLGLRLIYFSYDVKMKEKGDIPEGYSVSREKKERFSLILESASTNQTSMYLCASRDRDRGNSPLHFGNGTRLTVT.